These 10 T cell receptor beta chains came from one sample sequenced in a study of STAT3 mutations in large granular lymphocyte leukemia. These receptors have no identified antigens. General observations from the study: Every T-cell large granular lymphocyte leukemia patient had at least one immunodominant TCR beta clonotype.

Produced via immunoSEQ multiplex PCR; TCRdb's table is partial and in-frame only. In the table there are over 25,000 clones, about 86% of which are singletons. Input material: peripheral blood mononuclear cells. The receptor source for this set is a man in his sixties with T-cell large granular lymphocyte leukemia. Some clones in this sample may be carry-over from other donors' samples.

This clone was seen only once. CDR3 in amino acids: CASSPSPQGEQYF. CDR3 DNA sequence: TGTGCCAGCTCACCATCACCACAGGGGGAGCAGTACTTC. The chain joins TRBV18 to TRBJ2-7, with 7 bases identical to TRBD1. The J segment lost 7 bases and the V segment lost 2 bases, leaving 5 bases of the junction unmatched. Per germline, CDR1 KGHSH and CDR2 LQKENI. CDR3 length: 13 amino acids. Full variable domain (remainder filled in from reference TRBV18 and TRBJ2-7): NAGVMQNPRHLVRRRGQEARLRCSPMKGHSHVYWYRQLPEEGLKFMVYLQKENIIDESGMPKERFSAEFPKEGPSILRIQQVVRGDSAAYFCASSPSPQGEQYFGPGTRLTVT.

The CDR3 DNA reads as TGTGCCAGCAGCTCGACTAGCGTCACCGGGGAGCTGTTTTTT. Its translation: CASSSTSVTGELFF. V and J are TRBV5-4 and TRBJ2-2; 8 bases map to TRBD2. This CDR3 has 14 amino acids. The V segment lost 3 bases and the J segment 4 bases; nucleotides outside the gene matches: 2. The germline CDR1 and CDR2 sequences are SGHNT and YYREEE (reference sequence).

The V gene is TRBV5-1, the J gene TRBJ2-1; unclear D gene. Germline V gene data show CDR1 as SGHRS and CDR2 as YFSETQ. The V gene lost 2 bases and the J gene lost 0 bases, with 9 bases spanning the gap. The CDR3 runs to 15 residues. CDR3 in amino acids: CASSFSEVSYNEQFF. As DNA, the CDR3 is TGCGCCAGCAGCTTTTCTGAAGTCTCCTACAATGAGCAGTTCTTC.

This chain connects TRBV5-4 to TRBJ2-3, with a possible D match to TRBD2 (6 bases). This CDR3 has 14 residues. Looked up from germline, CDR1 is SGHNT and CDR2 is YYREEE (reference sequence). The ends were cut back, 0 bases at V and 4 bases at J, with 9 bases in the middle. CDR3 sequence (DNA): TGTGCCAGCAGCTTGGCCTCTAGCGCAGATACGCAGTATTTT. Its translation: CASSLASSADTQYF. The variable domain in full, with the rest retrieved from reference TRBV5-4 and TRBJ2-3, is ETGVTQSPTHLIKTRGQQVTLRCSSQSGHNTVSWYQQALGQGPQFIFQYYREEENGRGNFPPRFSGLQFPNYSSELNVNALELDDSALYLCASSLASSADTQYFGPGTRLTVL.

The V and J genes are TRBV30 and TRBJ1-1; TRBD1 might be the D (5 bases). Germline CDR1 is GTSNPN and CDR2 is SVGIG (reference sequence). The CDR3 runs to 13 residues. Trimming left V 5 bases short and J 2 bases short, with 12 bases between. This chain's CDR3 is CAWARQLNTEAFF. The CDR3 DNA reads as TGTGCCTGGGCCAGACAGCTAAACACTGAAGCTTTCTTT.

This sequence joins TRBV7-6 and TRBJ1-5; 8 bases line up with TRBD1. CDR3 length: 15 residues. V trimming: 3 bases; J trimming: 5 bases; junction bases outside the gene matches: 6. Looked up from germline, CDR1 is SGHVS and CDR2 is FNYEAQ. The CDR3 DNA reads as TGTGCCAGCAGCTTGGGACAGGCTTGGGATCAGCCCCAGCATTTT. Amino acid sequence: CASSLGQAWDQPQHF.

CDR3 nucleotide sequence: TGTGCCGCCGAACGGGGGGGCGTTGAGCAGTTCTTC. Translated: CAAERGGVEQFF. V usage is TRBV6-6 and J usage is TRBJ2-1; 8 nucleotides line up with TRBD2. The CDR3 is 12 residues long. Germline V lookup: CDR1 MNHNY, CDR2 SVGAGI (reference sequence). J lost 9 bases, V lost 11 bases, and 9 bases had no gene match.

V gene TRBV5-6 combines with J gene TRBJ2-1, with 11 nucleotides matching TRBD2. The ends lost 2 bases at V and 5 bases at J; junction bases unmatched: 6. There are 16 residues in the CDR3. CDR1 is SGHDT, CDR2 YYEEEE, per germline. CDR3 in DNA: TGTGCCAGCAGCTTCCGGACTAGCGGGCCGAACAATGAGCAGTTCTTC. Its protein is CASSFRTSGPNNEQFF. The full variable domain, rest sourced from reference TRBV5-6 and TRBJ2-1, is DAGVTQSPTHLIKTRGQQVTLRCSPKSGHDTVSWYQQALGQGPQFIFQYYEEEERQRGNFPDRFSGHQFPNYSSELNVNALLLGDSALYLCASSFRTSGPNNEQFFGPGTRLTVL.

The table lists this clone with a few counts. V and J are TRBV29-1 and TRBJ2-7; TRBD2 agrees at 9 bases. The germline V gene encodes CDR1 SQVTM and CDR2 ANQGSEA. This CDR3 comprises 15 residues. The V gene end was trimmed by 2 bases and the J gene end by 2 bases; junction bases not matched to a gene: 7. For the CDR3, the DNA is TGCAGCGTTGAACTGCGGGAGGGCAGGCCCTACGAGCAGTACTTC. Translated: CSVELREGRPYEQYF.

The chain employs TRBV2 and TRBJ1-1; D uncertain. Trimming left V 3 bases short and J 11 bases short, with 10 bases between. This CDR3 has 11 residues. The V gene's germline CDR1 is SNHLY and CDR2 FYNNEI. The CDR3 spells CASSDDTGAFF. The CDR3, as DNA: TGTGCCAGCAGTGACGACACTGGGGCTTTCTTT.